This record covers a single T cell receptor (beta chain). The antigen remains undetermined. Germline CDR1 MNHNS, CDR2 SASEGT. CDR3 size: 16 residues. Trimming pared 5 bases from V and 1 base from J, leaving 17 bases between. MiXCR, run by TCRdb on the RT-PCR reads, gives a single entry per CDR3 protein. The sample holds a few hundred thousand distinct CDR3 sequences; about a fifth are singletons and the top ten take 10%. These data come from a study of response to subunit inactivated influenza vaccine. Whole-study results and caveats: The authors proposed limited new T cell recruitment per seasonal influenza vaccination.

The rearrangement links TRBV6-1 to TRBJ2-5; TRBD2 might be the D (5 bases). The origin of this receptor is a man aged 45-69 years who received an inactivated influenza vaccine. The source material was PBMCs from blood, sampled less than 22 months after vaccination. CDR3 region: CASSSGPSDLQETQYF. The CDR3 region has the DNA TGTGCCAGCAGTAGCGGTCCTTCAGACCTCCAAGAGACCCAGTACTTC.